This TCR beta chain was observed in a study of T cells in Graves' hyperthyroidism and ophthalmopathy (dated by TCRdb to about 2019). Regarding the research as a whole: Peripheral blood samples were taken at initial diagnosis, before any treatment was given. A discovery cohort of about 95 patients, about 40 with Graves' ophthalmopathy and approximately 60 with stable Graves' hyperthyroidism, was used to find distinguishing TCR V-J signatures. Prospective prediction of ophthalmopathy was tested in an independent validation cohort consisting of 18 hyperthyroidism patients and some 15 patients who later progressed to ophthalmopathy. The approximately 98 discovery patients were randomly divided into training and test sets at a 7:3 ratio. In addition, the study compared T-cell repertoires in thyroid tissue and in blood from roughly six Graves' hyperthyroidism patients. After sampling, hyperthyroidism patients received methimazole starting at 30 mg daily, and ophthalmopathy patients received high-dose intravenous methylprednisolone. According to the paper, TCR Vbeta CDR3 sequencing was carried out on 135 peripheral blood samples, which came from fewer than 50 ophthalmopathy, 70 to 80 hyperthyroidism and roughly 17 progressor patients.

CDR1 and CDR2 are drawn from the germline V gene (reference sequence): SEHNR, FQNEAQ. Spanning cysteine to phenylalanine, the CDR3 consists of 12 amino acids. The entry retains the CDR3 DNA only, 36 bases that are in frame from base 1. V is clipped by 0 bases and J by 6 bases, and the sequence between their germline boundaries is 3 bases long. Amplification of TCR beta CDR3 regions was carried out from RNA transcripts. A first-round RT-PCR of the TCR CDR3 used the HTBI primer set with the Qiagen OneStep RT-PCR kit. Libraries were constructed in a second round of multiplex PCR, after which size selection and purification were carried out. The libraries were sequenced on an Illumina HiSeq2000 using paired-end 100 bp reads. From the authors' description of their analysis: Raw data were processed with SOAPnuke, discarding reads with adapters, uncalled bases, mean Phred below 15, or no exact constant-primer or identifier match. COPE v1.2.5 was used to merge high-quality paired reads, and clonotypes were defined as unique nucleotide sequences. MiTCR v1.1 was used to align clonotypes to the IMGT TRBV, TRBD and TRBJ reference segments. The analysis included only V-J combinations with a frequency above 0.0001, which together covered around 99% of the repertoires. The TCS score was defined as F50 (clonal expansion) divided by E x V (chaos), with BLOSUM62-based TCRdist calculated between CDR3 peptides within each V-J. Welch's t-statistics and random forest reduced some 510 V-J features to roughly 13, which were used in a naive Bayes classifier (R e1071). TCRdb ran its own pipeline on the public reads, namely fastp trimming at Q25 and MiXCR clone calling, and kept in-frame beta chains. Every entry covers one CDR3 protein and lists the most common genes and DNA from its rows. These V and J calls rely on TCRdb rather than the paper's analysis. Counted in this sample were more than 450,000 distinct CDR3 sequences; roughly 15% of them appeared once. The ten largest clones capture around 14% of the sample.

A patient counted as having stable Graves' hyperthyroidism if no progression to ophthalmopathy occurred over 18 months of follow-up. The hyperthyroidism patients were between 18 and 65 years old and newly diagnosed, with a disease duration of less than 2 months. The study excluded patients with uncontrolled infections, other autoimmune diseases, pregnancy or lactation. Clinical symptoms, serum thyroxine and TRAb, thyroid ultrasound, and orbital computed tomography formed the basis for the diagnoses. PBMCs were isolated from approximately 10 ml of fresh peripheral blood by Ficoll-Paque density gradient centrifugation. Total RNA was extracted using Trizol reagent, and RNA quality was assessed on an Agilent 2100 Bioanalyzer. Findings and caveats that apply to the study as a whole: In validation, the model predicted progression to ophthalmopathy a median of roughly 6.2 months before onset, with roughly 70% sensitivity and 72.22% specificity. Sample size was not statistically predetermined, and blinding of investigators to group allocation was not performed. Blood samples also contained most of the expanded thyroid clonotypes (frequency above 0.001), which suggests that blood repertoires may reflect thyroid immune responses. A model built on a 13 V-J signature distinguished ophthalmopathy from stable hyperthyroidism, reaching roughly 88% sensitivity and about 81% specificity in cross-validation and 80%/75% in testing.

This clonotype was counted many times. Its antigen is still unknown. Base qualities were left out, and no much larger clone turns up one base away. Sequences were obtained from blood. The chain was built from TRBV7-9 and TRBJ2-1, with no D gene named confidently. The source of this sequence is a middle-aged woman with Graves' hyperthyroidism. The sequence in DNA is TGTGCCAGCAGCTTAGCAAGCAATGAGCAGTTCTTC. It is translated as CASSLASNEQFF.